Reported below is one T cell receptor (beta chain). This entry is derived from a study of tumor-infiltrating lymphocytes in primary liver carcinoma. For the study at large: Patients, male and female, were 30 to 69 years old.

Production of TCR beta cDNA used roughly 500 ng total RNA together with a constant-region primer. Slightly modified ARM-PCR, run as three nested multiplex PCR rounds, produced the TCR beta libraries. TRBV1-TRBV30 forward primers paired with a C-beta reverse primer drove the first two PCR rounds, roughly 10 cycles each. Each CDR3 protein is one row after TCRdb ran MiXCR on the multiplex PCR reads. The sample yields 200,000 or so distinct CDR3 sequences, roughly 61% seen once. Alongside blood RNA obtained from unsorted whole blood, germline DNA was also extracted. CDR3 length: 15 amino acids. The V gene end was trimmed by 9 bases and the J gene end by 1 base; junction bases not matched to a gene: 6. Germline V gene sequence: CDR1 MDHEN, CDR2 SYDVKM.

This chain uses TRBV28 with TRBJ1-5; 10 bases agree with TRBD1. The clonotype was recovered from a woman aged 55-69 years with primary liver carcinoma and hepatitis B virus infection. The sequencing input was peripheral blood. The CDR3 DNA reads TGTGCCAGTCGACAGGGGGCAGACAGCAATCAGCCCCAGCATTTT. Its translation: CASRQGADSNQPQHF.